These 10 T cell receptor beta chains were sequenced from one sample in a study of T cell responses to AZD1222 COVID-19 vaccine (dated by TCRdb to the early 2020s). The sample's time point label, decoded: baseline before first vaccination. The library was produced with the immunoSEQ multiplex PCR assay. The immuneACCESS repertoire file appears here via TCRdb, limited to in-frame rearrangements. These files lack a portion of the clones; in checked studies, under half of the deficit traces to unresolved V genes, and the cause of the others is not known. Across this sample there are fewer than 180,000 clones, with 94% seen only once. In total, the top ten clones hold over 0.95% of the sample. The sequencing used peripheral blood, collected on day 0 of AZD1222 vaccination. These receptors came from an adult in good health.

The V call is TRBV7-2, the J call TRBJ1-2; 7 bases agree with TRBD1. V dropped 2 bases and J dropped 7; count of bases not matched to a gene: 13. The CDR3 consists of 16 residues. Per the germline V gene, CDR1 is SGHTA and CDR2 is FQGNSA. The DNA for the CDR3 is TGTGCCAGCAGCTTAAGGGGGCTCGCCCCCTTAGTTGGCTACACCTTC. Encoded protein: CASSLRGLAPLVGYTF. The whole variable domain, remainder taken from reference TRBV7-2 and TRBJ1-2, is GAGVSQSPSNKVTEKGKDVELRCDPISGHTALYWYRQSLGQGLEFLIYFQGNSAPDKSGLPSDRFSAERTGGSVSTLTIQRTQQEDSAVYLCASSLRGLAPLVGYTFGSGTRLTVV.

The V gene is TRBV11-2, the J gene TRBJ2-3, with 8 positions matching TRBD2. The CDR3 is 14 residues long. V dropped 5 bases and J dropped 5; count of bases not matched to a gene: 6. Germline CDR1 is SGHAT and CDR2 is FQNNGV. CDR3: CASSRGGLGDTQYF. DNA for the CDR3: TGTGCCAGCAGCCGCGGGGGGTTAGGAGATACGCAGTATTTT.

The chain is built from TRBV4-1 and TRBJ1-4; D is perhaps TRBD1 (6 bases). The CDR3 is 15 amino acids. Germline V CDR1 and CDR2: MGHRA, YSYEKL. The ends were cut back, 1 base at V and 7 bases at J, with 13 bases in the middle. The CDR3 loop reads CASSQVKGEGEKLFF. In nucleotides, the CDR3 is TGCGCCAGCAGCCAAGTGAAGGGGGAAGGTGAAAAACTGTTTTTT.

The V gene is TRBV27, the J gene TRBJ2-1; the D is unclear. V shed 3 bases and J shed 5 bases, with 14 bases lying between them. This CDR3 spans 15 amino acids. Germline lookup yields CDR1 MNHEY and CDR2 SMNVEV (reference sequence). CDR3 sequence: CASSFRSEFNNEQFF. CDR3 sequence (DNA): TGTGCCAGCAGTTTTCGCTCCGAATTCAACAATGAGCAGTTCTTC.

The chain uses TRBV5-1 and TRBJ2-3, with D tentatively TRBD1 or TRBD2 (5 bases each). V lost 2 bases to trimming and J lost 0 bases, with 10 bases between them. The V gene's germline CDR1 is SGHRS and CDR2 YFSETQ. CDR3 length equals 15 residues. The CDR3, as DNA: TGCGCCAGCAGCTTTTCCGGGACCAGCACAGATACGCAGTATTTT. Translating it yields CASSFSGTSTDTQYF.

The chain has TRBV7-2 and TRBJ2-1, with D possibly being TRBD2 (6 bases). CDR1 and CDR2 from the germline V gene are SGHTA and FQGNSA. The CDR3 sequence is 13 residues long. V was cut by 7 bases and J by 6 bases, with 13 bases left in between. The CDR3 sequence: CASISRGSNEQFF. CDR3 bases: TGTGCCAGCATCTCGCGGGGATCCAATGAGCAGTTCTTC.

The gene calls are TRBV2 and TRBJ1-5, with TRBD1 identical over 11 bases. This CDR3 is 17 amino acids long. Germline trimming cut 5 bases from V and 2 bases from J; bases unmatched to any gene: 8. In germline, CDR1 is SNHLY, CDR2 FYNNEI. CDR3 DNA: TGTGCCAGCAGTCTTACTGGGACAGGGGGAGGCAATCAGCCCCAGCATTTT. This sequence encodes CASSLTGTGGGNQPQHF. The full variable domain, completed using reference TRBV2 and TRBJ1-5, is EPEVTQTPSHQVTQMGQEVILRCVPISNHLYFYWYRQILGQKVEFLVSFYNNEISEKSEIFDDQFSVERPDGSNFTLKIRSTKLEDSAMYFCASSLTGTGGGNQPQHFGDGTRLSIL.

The chain joins TRBV27 to TRBJ1-5; D is possibly TRBD1 (5 bases). The CDR3 extends over 14 amino acids. Trimming cost V 7 bases and J 2 bases, with 12 bases left between them. Germline V gene data show CDR1 as MNHEY and CDR2 as SMNVEV (reference sequence). The CDR3 is CASNSGTGNQPQHF. CDR3 bases: TGTGCCAGCAATTCAGGGACTGGCAATCAGCCCCAGCATTTT.

This sequence joins TRBV7-9 and TRBJ2-6; D is possibly TRBD2 (6 bases). The V gene lost 5 bases and the J gene lost 2 bases, with 16 bases spanning the gap. This CDR3 is 17 amino acids long. Germline V lookup: CDR1 SEHNR, CDR2 FQNEAQ (reference sequence). CDR3 protein: CASSGSRDSPGANVLTF. CDR3 coding DNA: TGTGCCAGCAGCGGTTCCAGGGACTCCCCTGGGGCCAACGTCCTGACTTTC.

The J gene is TRBJ2-1, the V gene TRBV5-1; 9 nucleotides match TRBD1. Germline V gene sequence: CDR1 SGHRS, CDR2 YFSETQ. Unmatched junction bases numbered 12, after V lost 2 bases and J lost 15 bases. The CDR3 has 14 amino acids. The CDR3: CASSFGAAGQGLFF. DNA for the CDR3: TGCGCCAGCAGCTTTGGTGCGGCGGGACAGGGTTTGTTCTTC.